A single TCR beta chain is shown here with its context. Its antigen is undetermined. Autoimmune disease history or systemic immunosuppression led to patients being barred. The data are from a study of OX40 agonist ivuxolimab in advanced cancers. Study-wide background: Patients were dosed with the agonistic anti-OX40 (CD134) antibody ivuxolimab. Study-level results: Undetermined was the antigen specificity of the expanded peripheral T cells. Expanded clones tended on average to be more numerous among CD8+ T cells than CD4+.

Profiling relied on immunoSEQ multiplex PCR, and the TCRdb table lists in-frame clones only, not all of them. The table lists 60,000 or so clones, 80% to 95% of them singletons. The sequence was collected from an adult with an advanced solid tumor such as melanoma, head and neck, liver or kidney cancer. The material sequenced was CD4+ or CD8+ T cells sorted from blood, taken in a trial of the OX40 agonist ivuxolimab.

CDR3 in amino acids: CASSSLAGTYNEQFF. DNA for the CDR3: TGCGCCAGCAGCAGCTTGGCCGGGACCTACAATGAGCAGTTCTTC. V and J are TRBV5-1 and TRBJ2-1, with D maybe TRBD2 (5 bases). Trimming stripped 4 bases from V and 2 bases from J, with 13 bases between. Germline CDR1 reads SGHRS; CDR2 reads YFSETQ. The CDR3 sequence is 15 residues long.